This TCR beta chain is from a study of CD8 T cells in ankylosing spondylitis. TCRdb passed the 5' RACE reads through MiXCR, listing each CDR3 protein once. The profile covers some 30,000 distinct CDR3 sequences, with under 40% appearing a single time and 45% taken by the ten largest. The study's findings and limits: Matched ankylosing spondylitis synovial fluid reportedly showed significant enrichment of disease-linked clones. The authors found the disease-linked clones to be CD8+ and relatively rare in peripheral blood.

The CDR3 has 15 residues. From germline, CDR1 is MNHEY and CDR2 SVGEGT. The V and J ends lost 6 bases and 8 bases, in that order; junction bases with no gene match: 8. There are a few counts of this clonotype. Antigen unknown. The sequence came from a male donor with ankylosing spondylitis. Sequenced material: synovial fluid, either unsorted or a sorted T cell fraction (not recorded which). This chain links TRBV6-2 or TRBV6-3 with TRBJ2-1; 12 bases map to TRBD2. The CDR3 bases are TGTGCCAGCAGGCTGACTAGCGGGAGAAGGGATGAGCAGTTCTTC. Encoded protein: CASRLTSGRRDEQFF.